This T cell receptor (beta chain) comes out of a study of regulatory T cells in long-lasting Graves disease. Time point here: persistent/refractory GD, antithyroid drugs over 5 years with positive TRAb. PBMC RNA was the source of the TCR library. The peripheral blood volume drawn was approximately 9 milliliters, and it was collected into EDTA tubes. Between the trimmed V and J ends, which lost 9 bases and 6 bases, there was a span of 15 bases. The CDR3 length is 12 residues. Germline assignment: CDR1 ENHRY and CDR2 SYGVKD. Building the TCR beta libraries relied on iRepertoire HTBI primers, and CDR3 regions underwent Arm-PCR. A single record per CDR3 protein comes from TCRdb applying MiXCR to the multiplex PCR reads. The repertoire holds about 290,000 distinct CDR3 sequences, with around 21% as singletons.

The sequences come from peripheral blood mononuclear cells (PBMCs), collected when the disease was refractory, from a patient treated with antithyroid drugs. V gene TRBV10-3 combines with J gene TRBJ2-7; D is undetermined. This TCR was sampled from a female donor with Graves disease. The CDR3 DNA reads TGTGCCATAGGATTAGCACACGGCGAGCAGTACTTC. This translates into CAIGLAHGEQYF.